This T cell receptor (beta chain) was captured by sequencing in a study of blood T cell repertoires in COVID-19. Original methodology: Amplification of reference gene primers provided the estimated nucleated cell counts. Method: immunoSEQ multiplex PCR; TCRdb's copy keeps in-frame clones and lacks some. The DNA gave D and trimming, while V, J and clone size come from that table. The table has about 58,000 clones, over 75% seen once. This clone has a handful of counts. The TCR sequence derives from a woman aged 60-75 years with active COVID-19. Sequencing was carried out using peripheral blood.

The DNA for the CDR3 is TGTGCCAGCAGCCAAGATCGGGACAATCAGCCCCAGCATTTT. The encoded protein is CASSQDRDNQPQHF. V is TRBV3-1 (or the pseudogene TRBV3-2) and J is TRBJ1-5; D remains ambiguous. The CDR3 length is 14 residues. CDR1 and CDR2 (germline): LGHDT, YNNKEL (reference sequence). Trimming took off 0 bases at V and 3 bases at J, with 6 bases between the two ends.